This TCR beta chain was sequenced in a study of T cell responses to AZD1222 COVID-19 vaccine. Points on this clone: Its antigen is not identified.

The study's findings and limits: Clonal diversity may have been underestimated in mostly white British donors. Increases in Spike-specific TCR breadth and depth were seen after two AZD1222 doses. Sampled repertoires all dated from after the peak T cell response. Nearly half of spike-specific TCRs reportedly target unmutated variant regions.

The CDR3 is made up of 15 amino acids. CDR1 is SGHTA and CDR2 is FQGNSA in the germline V gene. V shed 1 base, J shed 3 bases, and the junction held 6 bases outside the gene matches. TCRdb keeps only in-frame clones here, not all; method: immunoSEQ multiplex PCR. The sample has about 83,000 clones, approximately 87% seen once. This TCR came from an adult in good health. The chain links TRBV7-2 to TRBJ2-7; 7 nucleotides agree with TRBD1. Sequencing was performed on peripheral blood, taken on day 0 of MenACWY control vaccination. The CDR3 is CASSLDRRTGYEQYF. The CDR3 DNA sequence: TGTGCCAGCAGCTTAGATCGGCGGACAGGCTACGAGCAGTACTTC.